Given below is one T cell receptor (beta chain) in context. Trimming left V 2 bases short and J 2 bases short, with 15 bases between. CDR3 length equals 16 residues. The germline gives CDR1 SGHAT, CDR2 FQNNGV. This sample was taken from a study of blood T cell repertoires in COVID-19. Overall study context: The analysed material was cDNA or gDNA that came from T cells, B-cell-depleted T cells, or PBMCs.

Original processing methods: By means of reference gene primer amplification, nucleated cell counts were estimated. Some clones are missing from TCRdb's copy, which holds only in-frame ones; the method was immunoSEQ multiplex PCR. That table is the source of V, J and clone size, and D and trimming were worked out from the DNA. The sample has about 130,000 clones; roughly 88% are singletons. The chain links TRBV11-2 to TRBJ1-2; D might be TRBD1 (5 bases). The sequenced sample consisted of peripheral blood. This receptor was obtained from a middle-aged man with acute or convalescent COVID-19. In nucleotides, the CDR3 is TGTGCCAGCAGCTTATTTGGGCAGGGCACAAACTATGGCTACACCTTC. It encodes CASSLFGQGTNYGYTF.